In its sample, the clone carrying this T cell receptor beta chain was seen many times. The antigen remains unidentified. Germline V gene sequence: CDR1 SGHTA, CDR2 FQGNSA. V was pared by 1 base and J by 10 bases, with 5 bases between. This CDR3 region has 11 residues. This sample is part of a study of human T cells and chemical hapten exposure. The library put unique molecular identifiers onto individual cDNA molecules. TCRdb re-called the RACE reads through MiXCR, storing one row per CDR3 protein. Of approximately 350,000 distinct CDR3 sequences listed, under 8% are singletons. General study points: TCRs exceeding 1 in 1000 frequency stayed unchanged with DPC sensitization.

Sample time point: patch test 1, 2 weeks after DPC sensitization. Treatment reported: therapeutic diphenylcyclopropenone sensitization with weekly scalp DPC. Those who donated were patients with alopecia, 18 to 70 years of age, and suitable for DPC. This specimen consisted of whole blood, obtained in connection with sensitization to the hapten diphenylcyclopropenone (DPC). The clonotype comes from a woman aged 18-29 years with alopecia areata. Some clones in this sample may be carry-over from other donors' samples. J is TRBJ2-1 and V is TRBV7-2; D is uncertain. CDR3 nucleotides: TGTGCCAGCAGCTTAGGGGGAGAGCAGTTCTTC. Translation: CASSLGGEQFF.